This TCR beta chain was found in a study of blood T cells in healthy people across ages. CDR3 size: 15 residues. The germline V gene encodes CDR1 SEHNR and CDR2 FQNEAQ (reference sequence). With regard to this clonotype: The junction and the germline gene differ at one end; a read error may be behind it.

Primers used in a second PCR of roughly 6 to 12 cycles were a sample-barcoded 5' primer and a J-beta primer mix. TCRdb ran MiXCR on the 5' RACE reads and lists one entry per CDR3 protein. The profile shows hundreds of thousands of distinct CDR3 sequences, approximately 53% of them singletons. Sequences were obtained from blood. This clonotype originated in a man aged 40-50 years in good health. The rearrangement joins TRBV7-9 to TRBJ1-1; tentatively, D is TRBD1 (6 bases). CDR3: CTSSSSDRLNTEAFF. In nucleotides, the CDR3 is TGTACCAGCAGCTCCTCCGACAGGCTGAACACTGAAGCTTTCTTT.